Detailed here is one T cell receptor (beta chain). The antigen this receptor binds is unknown. Base qualities are not recorded, but no much larger clone differs from it by a single base. The data derive from a study of T cell responses to AZD1222 COVID-19 vaccine (dated by TCRdb to the early 2020s). For the study in its entirety: TCR sequencing covered 233 trial participants: 200 to 220 given two doses of AZD1222 and about 26 given two doses of MenACWY control vaccine. Trial participants were enrolled by age into subgroups of 18-55, 56-69 and 70-plus years, and around 150, 29 and 61 TCR-sequenced participants, respectively, were included in these subgroups. Overall study results and their limits: Most participants were white British and females outnumbered males, and the authors suggested that clonal diversity may have been underestimated. Reportedly, close to half of the unique spike-specific TCRs recognized epitopes lying outside the regions that are mutated in the B.1.351 and B.1.1.7 variants. Because no samples from the day 14 peak response were available, repertoires could be characterized only after the peak T cell response. CD4 TCRs associated with the vaccine covered the entire spike protein, and the dominant responses were in regions 160-218 and 743-854. A significant rise in spike-specific TCR breadth and depth was observed after two AZD1222 doses relative to day 0 and relative to MenACWY recipients. The 56-69-year group was small, and its depth increase did not reach significance, likely because of low power. Conclusions about previously exposed vaccinees are limited, since just a handful of AZD1222 recipients were seropositive for SARS-CoV-2 at baseline.

The CDR3 regions of human TCRbeta chains were analyzed by immunosequencing. As for the original processing: TCRs in the repertoires were compared against a reference library of SARS-CoV-2-specific TCRs that had been generated with the MIRA antigen-specificity platform. Breadth was defined as the fraction of unique TCRs that were SARS-CoV-2-associated, and depth was defined as the fraction of total T cells that were SARS-CoV-2-associated. Using the MIRA data, every spike-specific TCR was mapped to the spike region that the TCR reacted to and assigned to either a CD4 or a CD8 class. Log10-transformed breadth and depth values were compared by one-way ANOVA with Sidak's multiple comparisons tests. Drawn from immuneACCESS, this table holds only the in-frame rearrangements with V and J called that TCRdb kept. Clones are partly lost; checked studies trace under half to an unresolved V gene and leave the rest unexplained. V, J and clone size are those of that table, while D and trimming were read from the DNA. The sample table records about 94,000 clones; 75% to 90% of these occur just once. The top ten clonotypes cover about 4.5% of the sample.

The label giving this sample's time point can be read as: about 28 days (+/-7) after the second vaccine dose. Because spike-specific TCR depth and breadth did not differ between the two schedules, AZD1222 recipients who got a second dose at roughly 4 weeks were pooled with those who got a second dose at roughly 12 weeks. Vaccinee samples came from UK trials COV001 and COV002, including a single-blind randomized controlled phase 2/3 trial of AZD1222 (ChAdOx1 nCoV-19) in healthy adults. For TCRbeta chain sequencing, PBMC samples were collected from trial participants at day 0 and at day 28 after the second dose. Reading from cysteine to phenylalanine, the CDR3 counts 10 amino acids. Only the CDR3 DNA stays, 30 bases, in frame from base 1. Relative to germline, V is 5 bases shorter and J is 7 bases shorter, with 5 bases between their ends.

The chain is assembled from TRBV12-3 or TRBV12-4 and TRBJ1-1, with the D segment identity uncertain. The sequencing used peripheral blood, collected 28 days after the second AZD1222 dose. This TCR derives from an adult who received the AZD1222 COVID-19 vaccine. The bases are TGTGCCAGCAGTGCCAATGAAGCTTTCTTT. This yields the protein CASSANEAFF.